This is a list of T cell receptor beta chains from one sample in a study of T cells in Graves' hyperthyroidism and ophthalmopathy. TCRdb itself ran the multiplex PCR reads through MiXCR, one entry per CDR3 protein. This table holds 600,000 to 650,000 distinct CDR3 sequences, 15% to 20% found once. Sequencing was performed on blood. These receptors were obtained from a woman aged 25 to 39 with Graves' hyperthyroidism. Both conserved end residues are part of each CDR3. A D gene is named only where the DNA matches it firmly. Clone size is not always given. Where it is, it says once, few, many or a class for expanded clones.

>TRBJ1-1|TRBV6-1|NA|NA
CASSRGGGRNTEAFF
TGTGCCAGCAGCCGAGGTGGGGGGAGGAACACTGAAGCTTTCTTT
>TRBJ2-1|TRBV24-1|TRBD1|NA
CATSDPGQGGNEQFF
TGTGCCACCAGTGATCCGGGACAGGGGGGGAATGAGCAGTTCTTC
>TRBJ2-1|TRBV20-1|TRBD2|many
CSAILSGTSSYNEQFF
TGCAGTGCCATACTTAGCGGGACTAGCTCCTACAATGAGCAGTTCTTC
>TRBJ1-1|TRBV7-2|NA|many
CASSRIISENTEAFF
TGTGCCAGCAGCCGTATCATATCCGAAAACACTGAAGCTTTCTTT
>TRBJ2-5|TRBV6-2/TRBV6-3|NA|NA
CASSYPEAETQYF
TGTGCCAGCAGTTACCCCGAGGCGGAGACCCAGTACTTC
>TRBJ1-2|TRBV20-1|NA|few
CSAKGVYYGYTF
TGCAGTGCTAAAGGTGTGTACTATGGCTACACCTTC
>TRBJ1-1|TRBV12-5|NA|many
CASGLVSLNTEAFF
TGTGCTAGTGGTTTGGTTTCACTGAACACTGAAGCTTTCTTT
>TRBJ2-2|TRBV12-3/TRBV12-4|NA|NA
CASSLSRDYTGELFF
TGTGCCAGCAGTTTATCGAGGGATTATACCGGGGAGCTGTTTTTT
>TRBJ1-1|TRBV6-1|NA|many
CASRVMNTEAFF
TGTGCCAGCAGGGTTATGAACACTGAAGCTTTCTTT
>TRBJ1-2|TRBV5-1|NA|many
CASSVDGIYGYTF
TGCGCCAGCAGCGTCGACGGAATCTATGGCTACACCTTC
>TRBJ1-1|TRBV11-2|TRBD1|few
CASSLGDRADTEAFF
TGTGCCAGCAGCTTAGGGGACAGGGCCGACACTGAAGCTTTCTTT
>TRBJ1-3|TRBV3-1|NA|few
CASSPRTIGNTIYF
TGTGCCAGCAGCCCAAGAACAATTGGAAACACCATATATTTT
>TRBJ2-5|TRBV7-8|TRBD2|few
CASSPARTSGETQYF
TGTGCCAGCAGCCCGGCCCGGACTAGCGGGGAGACCCAGTACTTC
>TRBJ2-5|TRBV27|TRBD1|NA
CASGRDRGETQYF
TGTGCCAGCGGTCGAGACAGGGGAGAGACCCAGTACTTC
>TRBJ1-2|TRBV19|NA|few
CASSTDSDSNYGYTF
TGTGCCAGTAGTACAGACTCGGACTCCAACTATGGCTACACCTTC
>TRBJ1-5|TRBV7-8|TRBD1|many
CASSLAGQLNQPQHF
TGTGCCAGCAGCTTAGCGGGACAGCTCAATCAGCCCCAGCATTTT
>TRBJ2-1|TRBV13|NA|few
CASSFLTGRRNEQFF
TGTGCCAGCAGCTTTTTAACAGGGCGGCGGAATGAGCAGTTCTTC
>TRBJ2-7|TRBV28|TRBD1|many
CASSLGRQGRSEQYF
TGTGCCAGCAGTTTAGGGCGACAGGGAAGAAGCGAGCAGTACTTC